Below, one T cell receptor beta chain is given with its context. Its specificity is unknown. The germline V gene has CDR1 MNHEY and CDR2 SVGEGT. The CDR3 totals 15 residues. V lost 8 bases and J lost 2, with 17 bases in between. This sample stems from a study of CD8 T cells in ankylosing spondylitis. The study, taken as a whole, reports: CD8+ cells made up the disease-linked clones, which were relatively rare in peripheral blood. Reportedly, matched ankylosing spondylitis synovial fluid was significantly enriched for disease-linked clones. A number of the motif variants had already been described in reactive arthritis synovial fluid and blood. A TCR beta motif made of eight highly homologous variants seemed typical of ankylosing spondylitis blood.

Quantitative barcoded 5'-RACE was used to prepare TCR beta libraries. TCRdb reprocessed the 5' RACE reads via MiXCR and lists one record per CDR3 protein. The sample holds 800,000 to 900,000 distinct CDR3 sequences, 12% seen once. The receptor comes from a male donor with ankylosing spondylitis. V is TRBV6-2 or TRBV6-3 and J is TRBJ2-3, with D possibly being TRBD2 (6 bases). The specimen sequenced was blood, either unsorted or a sorted T cell fraction (not recorded which). CDR3 amino acids: CASLPQAGYTDTQYF. DNA of the CDR3: TGTGCCAGCCTACCCCAGGCGGGATACACAGATACGCAGTATTTT.